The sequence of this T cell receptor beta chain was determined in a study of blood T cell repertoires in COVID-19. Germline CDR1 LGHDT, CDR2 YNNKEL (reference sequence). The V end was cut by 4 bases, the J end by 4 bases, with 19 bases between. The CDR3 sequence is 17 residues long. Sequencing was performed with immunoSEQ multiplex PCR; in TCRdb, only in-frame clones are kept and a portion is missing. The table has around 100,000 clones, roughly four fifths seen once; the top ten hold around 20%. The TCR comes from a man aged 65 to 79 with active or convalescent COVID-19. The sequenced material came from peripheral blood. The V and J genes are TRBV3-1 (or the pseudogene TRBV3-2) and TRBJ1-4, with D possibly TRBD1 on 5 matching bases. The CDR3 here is CASSRKGGGASNEKLFF. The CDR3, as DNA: TGTGCCAGCAGCCGTAAAGGCGGAGGGGCGAGTAATGAAAAACTGTTTTTT.